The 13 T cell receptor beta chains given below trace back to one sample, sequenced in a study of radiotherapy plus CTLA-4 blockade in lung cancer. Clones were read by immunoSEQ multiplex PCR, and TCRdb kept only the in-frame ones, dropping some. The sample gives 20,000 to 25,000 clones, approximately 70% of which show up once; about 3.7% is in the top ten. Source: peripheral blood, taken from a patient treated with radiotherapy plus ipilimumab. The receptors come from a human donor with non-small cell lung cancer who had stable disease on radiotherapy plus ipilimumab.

CDR3 amino acids: CASSLYGSGKETQYF. The CDR3 nucleotides are TGTGCCAGCAGCTTATATGGTAGCGGAAAAGAGACCCAGTACTTC. The V gene is TRBV11-2, the J gene TRBJ2-5; D might be TRBD2 (6 bases). The V end was cut by 2 bases, the J end by 3 bases, with 13 bases between. CDR3 size: 15 residues. Germline CDR1 and CDR2: SGHAT and FQNNGV.

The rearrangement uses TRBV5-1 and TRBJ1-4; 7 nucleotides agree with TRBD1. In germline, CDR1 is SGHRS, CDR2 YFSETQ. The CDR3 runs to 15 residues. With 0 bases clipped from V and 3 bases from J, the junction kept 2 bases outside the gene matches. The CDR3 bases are TGCGCCAGCAGCTTGGAGGGGGCCGCTAATGAAAAACTGTTTTTT. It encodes CASSLEGAANEKLFF.

This CDR3 is CASSPTDMNTGELFF. The CDR3 DNA reads TGTGCCAGCTCTCCGACCGACATGAACACCGGGGAGCTGTTTTTT. The chain carries TRBV18 and TRBJ2-2; no clear D. V gave up 6 bases and J gave up 1 base, with 12 bases separating them. The CDR3 has 15 amino acids. The germline CDR1 and CDR2 sequences are KGHSH and LQKENI. Based on the CDR3 plus reference TRBV18 and TRBJ2-2, the full variable domain is NAGVMQNPRHLVRRRGQEARLRCSPMKGHSHVYWYRQLPEEGLKFMVYLQKENIIDESGMPKERFSAEFPKEGPSILRIQQVVRGDSAAYFCASSPTDMNTGELFFGEGSRLTVL.

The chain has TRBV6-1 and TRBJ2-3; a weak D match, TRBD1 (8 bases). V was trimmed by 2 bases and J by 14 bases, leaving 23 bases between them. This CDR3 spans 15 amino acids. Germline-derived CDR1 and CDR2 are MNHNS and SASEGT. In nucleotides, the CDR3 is TGTGCCAGCAGTGAAAGCGGGACAGGTTATTTTTCACGGTATTTT. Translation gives CASSESGTGYFSRYF.

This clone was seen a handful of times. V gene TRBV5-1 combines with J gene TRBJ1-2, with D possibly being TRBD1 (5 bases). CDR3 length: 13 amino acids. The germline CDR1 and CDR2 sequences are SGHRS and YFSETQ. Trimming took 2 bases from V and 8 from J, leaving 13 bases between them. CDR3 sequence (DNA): TGCGCCAGCAGCTTCCGGGACCAGCGGGGCTACACCTTC. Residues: CASSFRDQRGYTF.

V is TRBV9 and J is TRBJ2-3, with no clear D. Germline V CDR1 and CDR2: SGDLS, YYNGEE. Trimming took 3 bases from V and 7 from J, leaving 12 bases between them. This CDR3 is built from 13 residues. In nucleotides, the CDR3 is TGTGCCAGCAGCGAGAGGATCCAAAATACGCAGTATTTT. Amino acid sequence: CASSERIQNTQYF.

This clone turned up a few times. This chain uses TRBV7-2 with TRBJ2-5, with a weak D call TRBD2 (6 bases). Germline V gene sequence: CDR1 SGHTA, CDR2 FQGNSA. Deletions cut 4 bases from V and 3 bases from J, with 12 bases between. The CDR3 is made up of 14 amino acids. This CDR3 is CASSSFSGEETQYF. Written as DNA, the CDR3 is TGTGCCAGCAGCTCCTTTAGCGGCGAAGAGACCCAGTACTTC. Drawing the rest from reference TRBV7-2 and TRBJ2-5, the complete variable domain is GAGVSQSPSNKVTEKGKDVELRCDPISGHTALYWYRQSLGQGLEFLIYFQGNSAPDKSGLPSDRFSAERTGGSVSTLTIQRTQQEDSAVYLCASSSFSGEETQYFGPGTRLLVL.

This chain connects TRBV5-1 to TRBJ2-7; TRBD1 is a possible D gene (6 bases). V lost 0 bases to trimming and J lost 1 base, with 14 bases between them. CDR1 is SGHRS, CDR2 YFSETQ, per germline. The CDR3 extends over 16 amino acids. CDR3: CASSLGQGWGSYEQYF. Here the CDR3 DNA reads TGCGCCAGCAGCTTGGGGCAGGGGTGGGGGTCCTACGAGCAGTACTTC.

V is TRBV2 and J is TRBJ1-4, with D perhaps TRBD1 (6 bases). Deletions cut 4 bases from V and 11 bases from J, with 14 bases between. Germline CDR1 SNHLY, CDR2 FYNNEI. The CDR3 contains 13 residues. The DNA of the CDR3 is TGTGCCAGCAGTGTGTCTACAGGGAGGAAACTGTTTTTT. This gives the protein CASSVSTGRKLFF.

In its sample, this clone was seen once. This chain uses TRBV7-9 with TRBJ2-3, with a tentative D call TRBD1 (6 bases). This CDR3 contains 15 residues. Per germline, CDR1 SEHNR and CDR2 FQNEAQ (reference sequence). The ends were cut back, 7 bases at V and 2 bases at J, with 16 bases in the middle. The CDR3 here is CASNPLGQSTDTQYF. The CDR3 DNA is TGTGCCAGCAACCCTTTAGGACAGTCCACAGATACGCAGTATTTT.

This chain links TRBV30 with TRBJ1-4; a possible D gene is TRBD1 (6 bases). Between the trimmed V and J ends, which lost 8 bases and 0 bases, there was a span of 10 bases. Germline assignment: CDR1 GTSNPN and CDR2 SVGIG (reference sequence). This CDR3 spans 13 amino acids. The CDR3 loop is CARRTATNEKLFF. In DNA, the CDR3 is TGTGCCCGTAGGACAGCAACTAATGAAAAACTGTTTTTT.

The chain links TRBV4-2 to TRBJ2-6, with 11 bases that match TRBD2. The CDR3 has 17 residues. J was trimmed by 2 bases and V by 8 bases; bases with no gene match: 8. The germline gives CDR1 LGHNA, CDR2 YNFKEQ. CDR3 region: CASRLLAGEAGANVLTF. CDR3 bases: TGTGCCAGCCGCTTACTAGCGGGAGAGGCTGGGGCCAACGTCCTGACTTTC.

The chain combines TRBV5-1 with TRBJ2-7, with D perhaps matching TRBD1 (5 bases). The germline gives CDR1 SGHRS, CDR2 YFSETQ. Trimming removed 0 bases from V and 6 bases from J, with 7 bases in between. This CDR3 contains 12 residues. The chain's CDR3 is CASSLGQLEQYF. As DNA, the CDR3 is TGCGCCAGCAGCTTGGGACAGCTCGAGCAGTACTTC.